The 26 T cell receptor beta chains reported below all come from one sample, sequenced in a study of OX40 agonist ivuxolimab in advanced cancers. Method: immunoSEQ multiplex PCR; TCRdb's copy keeps in-frame clones and lacks some. Of about 98,000 clones in the sample, about 83% were seen once. The specimen was CD4+ or CD8+ T cells sorted from blood, collected in a trial of the OX40 agonist ivuxolimab. The receptors derive from an adult with an advanced solid tumor such as melanoma, head and neck, liver or kidney cancer.

This chain joins TRBV7-9 and TRBJ1-5; unclear D gene. The germline V gene has CDR1 SEHNR and CDR2 FQNEAQ (reference sequence). CDR3 size: 13 residues. Trimming removed 5 bases at V and 7 bases at J, with 12 bases between. CDR3 coding DNA: TGTGCCAGCAGCCTCTTTAGTGGGCAGCCCCAGCATTTT. This translates into CASSLFSGQPQHF.

This sequence joins TRBV4-3 and TRBJ2-1; a possible D gene is TRBD1 (5 bases). Germline V lookup: CDR1 LGHNA, CDR2 YSLEER. The CDR3 covers 15 residues. V was pared by 2 bases and J by 0 bases, with 8 bases between. In DNA, the CDR3 is TGCGCCAGCAGCCAAACAGGCTTCTCCTACAATGAGCAGTTCTTC. Translated: CASSQTGFSYNEQFF.

The chain combines TRBV5-1 with TRBJ1-5, with TRBD1 as a possible D gene (5 bases). Trimming removed 2 bases at V and 7 bases at J, with 10 bases between. This CDR3 has 13 amino acids. Per the germline V gene, CDR1 is SGHRS and CDR2 is YFSETQ. DNA for the CDR3: TGCGCCAGCAGCTTTCAGGGAAACCAGCCCCAGCATTTT. Its protein is CASSFQGNQPQHF.

In DNA form, the CDR3 reads TGTGCCAGCATGCCCCGTAGCGGGTGGGTGGAGCAGTACTTC. It is translated as CASMPRSGWVEQYF. The chain combines TRBV28 with TRBJ2-7, with TRBD2 matching over 7 bases. The J segment lost 7 bases and the V segment lost 7 bases, leaving 13 bases of the junction unmatched. Per the germline V gene, CDR1 is MDHEN and CDR2 is SYDVKM. The CDR3 totals 14 residues.

The chain couples TRBV2 to TRBJ1-5; 9 nucleotides match TRBD1. Germline loops: CDR1 SNHLY, CDR2 FYNNEI. This CDR3 has 15 residues. V gave up 6 bases and J gave up 1 base; unmatched junction bases: 4. CDR3 sequence reads: CASSRTGASNQPQHF. The CDR3 DNA reads TGTGCCAGCAGCCGGACAGGGGCAAGCAATCAGCCCCAGCATTTT. Filled out from reference TRBV2 and TRBJ1-5, the complete variable domain reads EPEVTQTPSHQVTQMGQEVILRCVPISNHLYFYWYRQILGQKVEFLVSFYNNEISEKSEIFDDQFSVERPDGSNFTLKIRSTKLEDSAMYFCASSRTGASNQPQHFGDGTRLSIL.

This chain links TRBV7-2 with TRBJ2-5; TRBD1 matches at 7 bases. Germline loops: CDR1 SGHTA, CDR2 FQGNSA. The CDR3 spans 17 residues. With V trimmed by 4 bases and J by 3 bases, 14 bases remained unmatched. Written as DNA, the CDR3 is TGTGCCAGCAGCTCCGGAAGACCGGGACAGTGGGAAGAGACCCAGTACTTC. It yields the protein CASSSGRPGQWEETQYF.

The chain joins TRBV2 to TRBJ2-7; no clear D. CDR3 size: 10 residues. The ends were cut back, 6 bases at V and 8 bases at J, with 8 bases in the middle. Germline CDR1 SNHLY, CDR2 FYNNEI. CDR3 in amino acids: CASRETKQYF. The CDR3 DNA follows: TGTGCCAGCAGGGAGACCAAGCAGTACTTC.

The chain joins TRBV15 to TRBJ1-5, with D unclear. This CDR3 contains 14 residues. V lost 1 base and J 9 bases, leaving 13 bases between the germline ends. CDR1 is LNHNV, CDR2 YYDKDF, per germline (reference sequence). CDR3: CATSRGGGGLPQHF. The CDR3 DNA reads as TGTGCCACCAGCAGAGGGGGAGGCGGTTTGCCCCAGCATTTT.

This clone appeared once. CDR3 loop: CASKWGGLNEQFF. CDR3 coding DNA: TGTGCCAGTAAGTGGGGGGGCCTCAATGAGCAGTTCTTC. The genes are TRBV7-2 and TRBJ2-1, with a possible D match to TRBD2 (7 bases). Germline V gene sequence: CDR1 SGHTA, CDR2 FQGNSA. V gave up 9 bases and J gave up 6 bases, with 15 bases separating them. The CDR3 has 13 amino acids.

V is TRBV23-1 and J is TRBJ1-2, with D uncertain. TRBV23-1 is known as an ORF, though its function is uncertain. V lost 2 bases, J lost 3 bases, and 7 bases lay in between. The CDR3 sequence is 13 residues long. CDR3 amino acids: CASSQHGDYGYTF. For the CDR3, the DNA is TGCGCCAGCAGTCAACATGGGGACTATGGCTACACCTTC.

The chain recombines TRBV9 with TRBJ1-2; D is perhaps TRBD1 (5 bases). The germline CDR1 and CDR2 sequences are SGDLS and YYNGEE. This CDR3 is 14 amino acids long. V was trimmed by 0 bases and J by 6 bases, leaving 12 bases between them. The CDR3 bases are TGTGCCAGCAGCGTAGAAGGGGTGAGTGATGGCTACACCTTC. The encoded protein is CASSVEGVSDGYTF.

This rearrangement joins TRBV19 to TRBJ2-7; 8 bases agree with TRBD1. The CDR3 has 12 residues. CDR1 is LNHDA, CDR2 SQIVND, per germline (reference sequence). Trimming removed 10 bases from V and 4 bases from J; junction bases left unmatched: 6. The CDR3 DNA sequence: TGTGCCACAGGGGGCCCCCTTTACGAGCAGTACTTC. Translating it yields CATGGPLYEQYF.

The rearrangement joins TRBV2 to TRBJ2-1; the match to TRBD2 covers 9 bases. After removal of 5 bases from V and 0 bases from J, the junction contained 5 bases not matched to a gene. The CDR3 spans 16 residues. Germline CDR1 SNHLY, CDR2 FYNNEI. The CDR3 DNA is TGTGCCAGCAGTCGACTAGCGGCAAGCTCCTACAATGAGCAGTTCTTC. Its translation is CASSRLAASSYNEQFF.

The chain joins TRBV7-8 to TRBJ1-4; D is uncertain. V was clipped by 3 bases and J by 3 bases, with 5 bases between them. The CDR3 consists of 13 residues. Per germline, CDR1 SGHVS and CDR2 FQNEAQ. The CDR3 nucleotides are TGTGCCAGCAGCTTTATGTCTAATGAAAAACTGTTTTTT. This translates into CASSFMSNEKLFF.

The chain links TRBV5-1 to TRBJ2-3; TRBD2 matches at 10 bases. The CDR3 is made up of 15 amino acids. V shed 7 bases, J shed 3 bases, and the junction held 8 bases outside the gene matches. Germline assignment: CDR1 SGHRS and CDR2 YFSETQ. The CDR3 nucleotides are TGCGCCAGCTGCTCGGGACTAGCGTATACAGATACGCAGTATTTT. Its protein product is CASCSGLAYTDTQYF.

This chain uses TRBV5-1 with TRBJ2-6; 7 nucleotides agree with TRBD1. With 3 bases clipped from V and 2 bases from J, the junction kept 2 bases outside the gene matches. This CDR3 spans 15 amino acids. Germline V lookup: CDR1 SGHRS, CDR2 YFSETQ. The chain's CDR3 is CASSSTGAGANVLTF. The CDR3 DNA reads TGCGCCAGCAGCTCTACAGGGGCTGGGGCCAACGTCCTGACTTTC.

V gene TRBV5-1 combines with J gene TRBJ1-2, with a tentative D call TRBD1 (6 bases). The V and J ends lost 9 bases and 2 bases respectively, with 20 bases between them. Germline V lookup: CDR1 SGHRS, CDR2 YFSETQ. This CDR3 region has 15 residues. The CDR3 is CATTPRGDMNYGYTF. CDR3 sequence (DNA): TGCGCCACCACCCCACGGGGGGACATGAACTATGGCTACACCTTC.

The chain employs TRBV19 and TRBJ2-3; no firm D call. V gave up 1 base and J gave up 4 bases, with 12 bases separating them. There are 15 residues in the CDR3. Germline-derived CDR1 and CDR2 are LNHDA and SQIVND (reference sequence). As DNA, the CDR3 is TGTGCCAGTAGTATAGCCGACCTCAAGGCAGATACGCAGTATTTT. Its translation is CASSIADLKADTQYF.

A few counts support this clone. This likely comes from a read error, as the CDR3 has no conserved phenylalanine or tryptophan at its end. The chain employs TRBV5-1 and TRBJ1-6, with D possibly TRBD1 on 5 matching bases. CDR1 and CDR2 (germline): SGHRS, YFSETQ. This CDR3 spans 15 amino acids. Trimming shortened V by 1 base and J by 8 bases, and 13 bases separated the two germline ends. CDR3 residues: CASSLSGPGYSPLHL. The CDR3 DNA follows: TGCGCCAGCAGCTTGTCGGGCCCAGGGTATTCACCCCTCCACCTT.

This chain joins TRBV28 and TRBJ2-7; possible D gene TRBD1, 6 bases. The CDR3 has 13 amino acids. Per germline, CDR1 MDHEN and CDR2 SYDVKM. Trimming took 5 bases from V and 3 from J, leaving 11 bases between them. As DNA, the CDR3 is TGTGCCAGCAGTGGGGGCCGGGGCTACGAGCAGTACTTC. Residues: CASSGGRGYEQYF. The full variable domain, its missing parts supplied by reference TRBV28 and TRBJ2-7, is DVKVTQSSRYLVKRTGEKVFLECVQDMDHENMFWYRQDPGLGLRLIYFSYDVKMKEKGDIPEGYSVSREKKERFSLILESASTNQTSMYLCASSGGRGYEQYFGPGTRLTVT.

The rearrangement joins TRBV27 to TRBJ2-1; TRBD1 matches 8 bases. V gave up 5 bases and J gave up 6 bases; unmatched junction bases: 6. Germline lookup yields CDR1 MNHEY and CDR2 SMNVEV (reference sequence). CDR3 length equals 14 residues. DNA for the CDR3: TGTGCCAGCAGTCGGACAGGGCCGGGCAATGAGCAGTTCTTC. Residues: CASSRTGPGNEQFF.

The chain links TRBV29-1 to TRBJ2-7; TRBD1 matches 7 bases. Trimming cost V 6 bases and J 3 bases; bases outside gene matches: 2. CDR1 is SQVTM and CDR2 is ANQGSEA in the germline V gene. CDR3 length: 11 residues. Here the CDR3 DNA reads TGCAGCGTGGGGACAGACTACGAGCAGTACTTC. Its protein is CSVGTDYEQYF.

The chain uses TRBV7-7 and TRBJ2-1; TRBD1 agrees at 8 bases. The CDR3 runs to 14 residues. Germline trimming cut 1 base from V and 8 bases from J; bases unmatched to any gene: 4. Germline assignment: CDR1 SSHAT and CDR2 FNYEAQ (reference sequence). In DNA form, the CDR3 reads TGTGCCAGCAGCTTAGAAGACAGGGGTCATGAGCAGTTCTTC. Amino acid sequence: CASSLEDRGHEQFF.

This clone was counted only a few times. The chain joins TRBV28 to TRBJ1-6, with a possible D match to TRBD1 (5 bases). V gave up 7 bases and J gave up 8 bases, with 9 bases separating them. CDR3 length: 12 residues. Germline CDR1 reads MDHEN; CDR2 reads SYDVKM. The CDR3 reads CASTAGYSPLHF. In DNA, the CDR3 is TGTGCCAGCACCGCAGGGTATTCACCCCTCCACTTT. The variable domain in full, completed from reference TRBV28 and TRBJ1-6, reads DVKVTQSSRYLVKRTGEKVFLECVQDMDHENMFWYRQDPGLGLRLIYFSYDVKMKEKGDIPEGYSVSREKKERFSLILESASTNQTSMYLCASTAGYSPLHFGNGTRLTVT.

With respect to this clone: The sample contains more than one DNA sequence encoding this CDR3. The chain combines TRBV29-1 with TRBJ2-2; D may correspond to TRBD1 or TRBD2 (7 bases each). The CDR3 has 13 residues. Germline assignment: CDR1 SQVTM and CDR2 ANQGSEA. Trimming stripped 3 bases from V and 4 bases from J, with 9 bases between. The CDR3 DNA reads as TGCAGCGTTGACAGGGGGGGCACCGGGGAGCTGTTTTTT. Protein sequence: CSVDRGGTGELFF.

The chain employs TRBV2 and TRBJ2-2; possibly TRBD1 or TRBD2 for D (5 bases each). This CDR3 is 15 amino acids long. Trimming cost V 6 bases and J 0 bases, with 11 bases left between them. Germline assignment: CDR1 SNHLY and CDR2 FYNNEI. The CDR3 is CASREATANTGELFF. The CDR3 DNA reads TGTGCCAGCAGGGAGGCGACAGCGAACACCGGGGAGCTGTTTTTT.